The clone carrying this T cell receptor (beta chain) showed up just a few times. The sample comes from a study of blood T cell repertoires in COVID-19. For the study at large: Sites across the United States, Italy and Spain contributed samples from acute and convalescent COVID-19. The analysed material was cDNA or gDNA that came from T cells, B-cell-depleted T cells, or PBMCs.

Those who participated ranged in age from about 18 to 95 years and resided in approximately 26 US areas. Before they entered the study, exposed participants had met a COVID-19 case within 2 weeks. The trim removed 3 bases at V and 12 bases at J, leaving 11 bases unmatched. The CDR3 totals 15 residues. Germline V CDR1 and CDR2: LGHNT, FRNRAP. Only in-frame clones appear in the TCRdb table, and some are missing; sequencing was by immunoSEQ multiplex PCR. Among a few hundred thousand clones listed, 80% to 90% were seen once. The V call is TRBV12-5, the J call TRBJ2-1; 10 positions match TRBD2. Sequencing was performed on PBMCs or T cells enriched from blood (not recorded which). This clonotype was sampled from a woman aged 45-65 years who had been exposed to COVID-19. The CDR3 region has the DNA TGTGCTAGTGGTTTAAGCGGGGGGGCTTATGTAAGGCAGTTCTTC. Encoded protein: CASGLSGGAYVRQFF. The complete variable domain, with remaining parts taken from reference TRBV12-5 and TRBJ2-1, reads DARVTQTPRHKVTEMGQEVTMRCQPILGHNTVFWYRQTMMQGLELLAYFRNRAPLDDSGMPKDRFSAEMPDATLATLKIQPSEPRDSAVYFCASGLSGGAYVRQFFGPGTRLTVL.